This T cell receptor (beta chain) originates from a study of T cells in Graves' hyperthyroidism and ophthalmopathy. CDR3 length: 14 amino acids. Germline loops: CDR1 LGHDT, CDR2 YNNKEL (reference sequence). There were TCR beta CDR3 regions amplified from RNA transcripts. In the first-round RT-PCR of the TCR CDR3, the HTBI primer set was used. Each CDR3 protein is one row after TCRdb ran MiXCR on the multiplex PCR reads. The sample consists of about 600,000 distinct CDR3 sequences, approximately 16% of them appearing once. Regarding this clonotype: A much larger clone differs by one base, so this may be a read error.

The rearrangement joins TRBV3-1 to TRBJ2-7; 8 bases align to TRBD1. Matching the DNA end better, TRBJ2-1 makes the J call doubtful. Input material: blood. This clonotype was obtained from a woman in her thirties or forties with Graves' ophthalmopathy. Here the CDR3 DNA reads TGTGCCAGCACCCCCTACGGACAGGGCTACGAGCAGTTCTTC. This codes for CASTPYGQGYEQFF.